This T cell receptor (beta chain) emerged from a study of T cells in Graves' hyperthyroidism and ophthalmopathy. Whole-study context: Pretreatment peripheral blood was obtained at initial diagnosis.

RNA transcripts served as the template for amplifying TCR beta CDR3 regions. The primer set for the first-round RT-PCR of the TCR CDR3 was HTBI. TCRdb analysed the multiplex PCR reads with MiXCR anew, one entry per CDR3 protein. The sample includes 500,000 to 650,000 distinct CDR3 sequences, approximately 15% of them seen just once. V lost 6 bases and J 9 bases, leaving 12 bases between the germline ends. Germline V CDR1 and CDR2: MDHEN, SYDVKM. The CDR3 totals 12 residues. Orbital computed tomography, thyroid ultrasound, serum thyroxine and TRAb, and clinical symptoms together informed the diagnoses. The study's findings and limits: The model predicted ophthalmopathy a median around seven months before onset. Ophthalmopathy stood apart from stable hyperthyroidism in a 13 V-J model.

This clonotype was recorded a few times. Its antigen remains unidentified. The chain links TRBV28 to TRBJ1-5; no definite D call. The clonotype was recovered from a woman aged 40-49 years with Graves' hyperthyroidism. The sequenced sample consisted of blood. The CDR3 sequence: CASSTPVRPQHF. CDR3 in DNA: TGTGCCAGCAGCACCCCAGTTCGGCCCCAGCATTTT.